The next 2 T cell receptor beta chains were all read from a single sample in a study of CD8 T cells in ankylosing spondylitis. General study results and limits: Ankylosing spondylitis blood appeared to carry a characteristic TCR beta motif of under ten highly homologous variants.

TCRdb independently ran MiXCR on the 5' RACE reads; one entry per CDR3 protein. The table shows 750,000 to 850,000 distinct CDR3 sequences, with 12% occurring only once. Antigens of these TCRs are unknown. Sequencing was performed on blood, either unsorted or a sorted T cell fraction (not recorded which). These TCRs come from a male donor with ankylosing spondylitis.

This clonotype was detected many times. V is TRBV9 and J is TRBJ2-1; the D is unclear. Germline V gene data show CDR1 as SGDLS and CDR2 as YYNGEE. The CDR3 consists of 13 residues. The germline V and J ends were trimmed by 5 bases and 2 bases, with 8 bases remaining between them. The CDR3 coding sequence is TGTGCCAGCAGTGTGCGTGCCTACAATGAGCAGTTCTTC. Residues: CASSVRAYNEQFF.

The chain is built from TRBV15 and TRBJ2-7; TRBD1 agrees at 9 bases. Germline CDR1 LNHNV, CDR2 YYDKDF (reference sequence). V lost 5 bases and J lost 1; bases outside the gene matches: 6. The CDR3 consists of 15 residues. The CDR3 reads CATSAPGQGSYEQYF. The CDR3 coding sequence is TGTGCCACCAGCGCACCGGGACAGGGTTCCTACGAGCAGTACTTC.